Here is one T cell receptor beta chain with its context. The antigen is unknown. Primers included in the PCR were 60 Vbeta and 13 Jbeta primers. Clones were read by immunoSEQ multiplex PCR, and TCRdb kept only the in-frame ones, dropping some. Of 150,000 to 200,000 clones listed, approximately 72% were seen once; the top ten hold roughly 2%. Donors had nominal health at sampling but likely had unrecorded immune exposures. The data stem from a study of cytomegalovirus exposure and HLA in healthy donors. On the study more broadly: A preliminary data release comprised 80 million to 95 million unique TCRs obtained from HLA-typed donors. Study results and limitations: Earlier analysis looked at TCR beta V segments, and most were productive about 87% or about 30% of the time.

This clonotype was sampled from a female donor in good health and CMV-seronegative. Sequenced material: PBMCs.

CDR3 in amino acids: CASSFLDRVDGYTF. CDR3 nucleotides: TGCGCCAGCAGCTTCCTTGACAGGGTTGATGGCTACACCTTC. The chain uses TRBV5-1 and TRBJ1-2; 7 bases are a match to TRBD1. V lost 2 bases to trimming and J lost 6 bases; unmatched junction nucleotides: 7. Germline V gives CDR1 SGHRS, CDR2 YFSETQ. The CDR3 sequence is 14 residues long.